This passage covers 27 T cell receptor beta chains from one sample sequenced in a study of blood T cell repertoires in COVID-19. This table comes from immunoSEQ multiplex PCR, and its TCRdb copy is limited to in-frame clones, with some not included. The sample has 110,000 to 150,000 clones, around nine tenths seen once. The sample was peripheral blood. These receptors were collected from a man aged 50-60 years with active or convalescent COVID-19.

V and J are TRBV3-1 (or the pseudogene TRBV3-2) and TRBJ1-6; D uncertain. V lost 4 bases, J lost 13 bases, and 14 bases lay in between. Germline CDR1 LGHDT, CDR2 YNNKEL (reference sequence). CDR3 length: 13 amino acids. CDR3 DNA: TGTGCCAGCAGCCCTATAGCGGGCGGGCCCCTCCACTTT. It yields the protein CASSPIAGGPLHF.

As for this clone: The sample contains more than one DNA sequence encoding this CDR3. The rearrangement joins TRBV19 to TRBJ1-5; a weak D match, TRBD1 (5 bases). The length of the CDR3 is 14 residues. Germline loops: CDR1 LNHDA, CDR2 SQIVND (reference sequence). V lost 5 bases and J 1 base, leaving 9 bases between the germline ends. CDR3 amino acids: CASSAGHSNQPQHF. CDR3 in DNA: TGTGCCAGTAGTGCAGGGCACAGCAATCAGCCCCAGCATTTT. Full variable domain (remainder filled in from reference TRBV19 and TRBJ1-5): DGGITQSPKYLFRKEGQNVTLSCEQNLNHDAMYWYRQDPGQGLRLIYYSQIVNDFQKGDIAEGYSVSREKKESFPLTVTSAQKNPTAFYLCASSAGHSNQPQHFGDGTRLSIL.

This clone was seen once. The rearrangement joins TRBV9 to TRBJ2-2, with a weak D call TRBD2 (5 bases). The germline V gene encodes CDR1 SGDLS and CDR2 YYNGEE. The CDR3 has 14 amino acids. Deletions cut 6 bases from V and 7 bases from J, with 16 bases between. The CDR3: CASTVLGVGGELFF. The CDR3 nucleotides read TGTGCCAGCACCGTTCTCGGGGTCGGCGGGGAGCTGTTTTTT.

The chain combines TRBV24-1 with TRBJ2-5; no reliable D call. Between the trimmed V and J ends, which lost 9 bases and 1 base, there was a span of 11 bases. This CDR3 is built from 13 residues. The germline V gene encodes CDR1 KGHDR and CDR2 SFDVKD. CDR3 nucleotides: TGTGCCACCGAAGACAATCCCCAAGAGACCCAGTACTTC. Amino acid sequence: CATEDNPQETQYF.

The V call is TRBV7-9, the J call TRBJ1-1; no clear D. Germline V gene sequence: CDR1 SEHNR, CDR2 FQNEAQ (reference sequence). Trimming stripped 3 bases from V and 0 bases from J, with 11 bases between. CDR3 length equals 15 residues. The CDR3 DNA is TGTGCCAGCAGCTTGGAGCAGACCTTGAACACTGAAGCTTTCTTT. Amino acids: CASSLEQTLNTEAFF.

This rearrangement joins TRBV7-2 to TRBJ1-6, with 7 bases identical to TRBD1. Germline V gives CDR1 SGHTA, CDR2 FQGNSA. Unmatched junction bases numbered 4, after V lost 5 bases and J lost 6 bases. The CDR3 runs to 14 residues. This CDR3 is CASSQGQPNSPLHF. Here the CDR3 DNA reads TGTGCCAGCAGCCAGGGACAGCCTAATTCACCCCTCCACTTT.

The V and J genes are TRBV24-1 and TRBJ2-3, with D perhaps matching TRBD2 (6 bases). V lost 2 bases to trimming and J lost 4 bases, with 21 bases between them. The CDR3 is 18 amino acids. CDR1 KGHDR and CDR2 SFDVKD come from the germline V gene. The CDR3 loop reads CATSDYPGLAVRPDTQYF. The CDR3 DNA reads TGTGCCACCAGTGATTATCCGGGACTGGCCGTTCGTCCAGATACGCAGTATTTT.

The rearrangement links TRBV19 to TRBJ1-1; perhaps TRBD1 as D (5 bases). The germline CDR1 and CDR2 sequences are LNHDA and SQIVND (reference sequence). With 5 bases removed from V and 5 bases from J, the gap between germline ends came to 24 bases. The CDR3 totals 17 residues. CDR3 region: CASSPRGGGGVGTEAFF. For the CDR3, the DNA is TGTGCCAGTAGTCCCCGTGGCGGGGGGGGAGTAGGGACTGAAGCTTTCTTT.

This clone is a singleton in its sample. The CDR3 loop reads CASSPLSAGTSGSSYNEQFF. CDR3 sequence (DNA): TGTGCCAGCTCACCTTTGAGCGCCGGGACTAGCGGGAGCTCCTACAATGAGCAGTTCTTC. V usage is TRBV18 and J usage is TRBJ2-1; 14 nucleotides line up with TRBD2. The germline V gene encodes CDR1 KGHSH and CDR2 LQKENI. CDR3 length: 20 amino acids. J gave up 0 bases and V 3 bases, and 10 bases lay outside the gene matches.

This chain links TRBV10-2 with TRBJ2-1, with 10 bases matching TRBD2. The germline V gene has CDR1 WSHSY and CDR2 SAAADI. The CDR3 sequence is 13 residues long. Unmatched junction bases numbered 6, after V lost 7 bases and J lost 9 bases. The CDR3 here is CASTHQREGEQFF. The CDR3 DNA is TGCGCCAGCACCCATCAGCGGGAGGGTGAGCAGTTCTTC.

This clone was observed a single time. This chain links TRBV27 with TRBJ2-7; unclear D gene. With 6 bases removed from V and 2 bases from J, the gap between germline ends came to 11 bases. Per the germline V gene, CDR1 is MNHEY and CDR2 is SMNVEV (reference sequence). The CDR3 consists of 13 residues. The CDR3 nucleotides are TGTGCCAGCAGAGGCTTGGCGGCCTACGAGCAGTACTTC. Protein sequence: CASRGLAAYEQYF.

For the CDR3, the DNA is TGTGCCAGTAGTTCCCGGGACAGTGTCACAGATACGCAGTATTTT. As protein: CASSSRDSVTDTQYF. The chain joins TRBV19 to TRBJ2-3, with 7 nucleotides matching TRBD1. The CDR3 extends over 15 amino acids. Per the germline V gene, CDR1 is LNHDA and CDR2 is SQIVND (reference sequence). The V gene end was trimmed by 5 bases and the J gene end by 2 bases; junction bases not matched to a gene: 7.

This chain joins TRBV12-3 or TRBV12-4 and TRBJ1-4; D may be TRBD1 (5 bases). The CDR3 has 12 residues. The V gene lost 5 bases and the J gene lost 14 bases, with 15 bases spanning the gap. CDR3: CASSPRARSLFF. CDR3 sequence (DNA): TGTGCCAGCAGTCCCAGGGCGCGAAGCCTGTTTTTT.

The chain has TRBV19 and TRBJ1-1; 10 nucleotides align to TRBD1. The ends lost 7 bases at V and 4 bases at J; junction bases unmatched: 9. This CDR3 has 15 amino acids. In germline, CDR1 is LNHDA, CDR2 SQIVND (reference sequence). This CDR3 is CASISPRTGGTEAFF. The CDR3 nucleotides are TGTGCCAGTATAAGCCCCCGGACAGGGGGCACTGAAGCTTTCTTT.

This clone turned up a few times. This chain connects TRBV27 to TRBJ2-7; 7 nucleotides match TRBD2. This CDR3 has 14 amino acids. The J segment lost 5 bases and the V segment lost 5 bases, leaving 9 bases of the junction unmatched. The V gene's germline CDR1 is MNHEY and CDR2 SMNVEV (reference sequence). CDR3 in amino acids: CASSDTGGRNEQYF. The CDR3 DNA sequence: TGTGCCAGCAGTGATACGGGAGGCCGCAACGAGCAGTACTTC.

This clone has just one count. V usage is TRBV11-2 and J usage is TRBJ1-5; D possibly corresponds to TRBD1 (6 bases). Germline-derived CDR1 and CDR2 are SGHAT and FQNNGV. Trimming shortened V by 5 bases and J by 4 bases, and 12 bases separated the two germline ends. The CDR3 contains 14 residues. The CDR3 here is CASSPTGGNQPQHF. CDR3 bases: TGTGCCAGCAGCCCGACAGGCGGTAATCAGCCCCAGCATTTT.

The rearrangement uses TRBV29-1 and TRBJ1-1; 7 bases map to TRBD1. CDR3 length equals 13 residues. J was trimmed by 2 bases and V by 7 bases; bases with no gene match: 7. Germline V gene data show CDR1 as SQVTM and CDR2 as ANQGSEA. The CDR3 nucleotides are TGCAGCGGTCAGGGACAGCTTAACACTGAAGCTTTCTTT. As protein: CSGQGQLNTEAFF.

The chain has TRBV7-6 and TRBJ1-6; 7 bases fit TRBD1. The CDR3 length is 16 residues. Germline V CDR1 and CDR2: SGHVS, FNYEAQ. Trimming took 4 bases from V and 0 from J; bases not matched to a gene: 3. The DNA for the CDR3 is TGTGCCAGCAGCTCCGACAGGGCCTCCTATAATTCACCCCTCCACTTT. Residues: CASSSDRASYNSPLHF.

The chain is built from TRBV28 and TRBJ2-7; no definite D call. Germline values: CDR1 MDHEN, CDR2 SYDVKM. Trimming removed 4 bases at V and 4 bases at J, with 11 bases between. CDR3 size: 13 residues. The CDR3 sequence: CASSSGSFYEQYF. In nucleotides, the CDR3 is TGTGCCAGCAGTTCCGGGTCTTTTTACGAGCAGTACTTC.

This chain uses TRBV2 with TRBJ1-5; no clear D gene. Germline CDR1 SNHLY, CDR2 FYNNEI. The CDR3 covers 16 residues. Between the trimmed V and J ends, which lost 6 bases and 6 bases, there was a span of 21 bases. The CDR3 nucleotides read TGTGCCAGCAGCCGCTACAGTGCGTCCCACCCTCAGCCCCAGCATTTT. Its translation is CASSRYSASHPQPQHF.

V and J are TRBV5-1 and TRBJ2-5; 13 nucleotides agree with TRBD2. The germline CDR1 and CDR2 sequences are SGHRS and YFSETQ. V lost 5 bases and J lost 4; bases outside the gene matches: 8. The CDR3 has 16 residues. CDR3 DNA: TGCGCCAGCAGTCCAGGACTAGCGGGAGTGGGAGAGACCCAGTACTTC. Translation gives CASSPGLAGVGETQYF.

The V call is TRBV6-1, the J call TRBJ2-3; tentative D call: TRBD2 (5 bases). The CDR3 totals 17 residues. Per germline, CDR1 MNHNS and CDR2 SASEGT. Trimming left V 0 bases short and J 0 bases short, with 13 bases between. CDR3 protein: CASSEALGGHSTDTQYF. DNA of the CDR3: TGTGCCAGCAGTGAAGCGCTTGGCGGGCATAGCACAGATACGCAGTATTTT.

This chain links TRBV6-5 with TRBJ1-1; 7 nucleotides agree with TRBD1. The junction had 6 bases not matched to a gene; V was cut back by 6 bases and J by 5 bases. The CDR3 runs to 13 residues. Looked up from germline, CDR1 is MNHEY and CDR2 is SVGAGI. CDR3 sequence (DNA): TGTGCCAGCAGGCGACAGGGACATACTGAAGCTTTCTTT. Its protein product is CASRRQGHTEAFF.

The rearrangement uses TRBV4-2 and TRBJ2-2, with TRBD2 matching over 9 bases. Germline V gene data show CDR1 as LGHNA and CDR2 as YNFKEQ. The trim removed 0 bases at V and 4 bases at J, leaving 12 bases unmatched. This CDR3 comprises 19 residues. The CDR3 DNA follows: TGTGCCAGCAGCCAAGATCGTAGGTCGGGCGGGAGGGCCACCGGGGAGCTGTTTTTT. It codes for CASSQDRRSGGRATGELFF.

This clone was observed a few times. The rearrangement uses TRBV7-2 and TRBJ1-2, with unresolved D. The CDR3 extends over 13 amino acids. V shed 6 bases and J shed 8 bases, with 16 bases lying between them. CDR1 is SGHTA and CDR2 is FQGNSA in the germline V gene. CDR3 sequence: CASSFGHRLGYTF. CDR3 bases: TGTGCCAGCAGTTTTGGGCATCGGTTGGGCTACACCTTC.

CDR3 sequence reads: CASSEYRGALAKNIQYF. The CDR3 DNA reads TGTGCCAGCAGTGAATATAGGGGTGCTCTAGCCAAAAACATTCAGTACTTC. The chain uses TRBV6-1 and TRBJ2-4; D is perhaps TRBD1 (5 bases). V lost 2 bases and J 0 bases, leaving 14 bases between the germline ends. This CDR3 has 17 amino acids. The germline V gene encodes CDR1 MNHNS and CDR2 SASEGT.

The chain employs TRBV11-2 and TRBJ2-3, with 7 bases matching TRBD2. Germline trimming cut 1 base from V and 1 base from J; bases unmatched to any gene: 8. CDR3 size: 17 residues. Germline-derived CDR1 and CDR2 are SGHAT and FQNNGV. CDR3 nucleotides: TGTGCCAGCAGCTTAGTTTGGGCTAGCGGAGGCACAGATACGCAGTATTTT. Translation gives CASSLVWASGGTDTQYF.